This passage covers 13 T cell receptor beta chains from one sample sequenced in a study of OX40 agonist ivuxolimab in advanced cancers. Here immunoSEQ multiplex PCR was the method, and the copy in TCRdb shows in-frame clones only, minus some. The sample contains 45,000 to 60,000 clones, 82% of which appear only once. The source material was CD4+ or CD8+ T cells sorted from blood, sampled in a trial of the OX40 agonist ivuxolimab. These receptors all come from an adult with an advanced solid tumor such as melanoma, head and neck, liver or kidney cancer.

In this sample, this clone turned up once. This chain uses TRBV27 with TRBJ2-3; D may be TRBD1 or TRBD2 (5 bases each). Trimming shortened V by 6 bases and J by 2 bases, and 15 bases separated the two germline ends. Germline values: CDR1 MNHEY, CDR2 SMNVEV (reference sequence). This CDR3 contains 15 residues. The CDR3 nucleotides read TGTGCCAGCAGGGTCCGGGACGGGCTCACAGATACGCAGTATTTT. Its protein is CASRVRDGLTDTQYF.

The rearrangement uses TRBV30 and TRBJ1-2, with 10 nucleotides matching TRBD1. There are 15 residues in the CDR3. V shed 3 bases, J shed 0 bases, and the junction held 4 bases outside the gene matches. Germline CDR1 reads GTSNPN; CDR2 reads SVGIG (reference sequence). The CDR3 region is CAWRDRGQTNYGYTF. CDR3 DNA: TGTGCCTGGAGAGACAGGGGGCAAACTAACTATGGCTACACCTTC.

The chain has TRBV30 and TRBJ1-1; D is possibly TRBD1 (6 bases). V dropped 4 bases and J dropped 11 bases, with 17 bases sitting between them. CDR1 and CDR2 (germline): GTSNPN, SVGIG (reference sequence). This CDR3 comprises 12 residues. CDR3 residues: CAWTNAGTKAFF. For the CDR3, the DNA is TGTGCCTGGACCAACGCCGGGACAAAGGCTTTCTTT.

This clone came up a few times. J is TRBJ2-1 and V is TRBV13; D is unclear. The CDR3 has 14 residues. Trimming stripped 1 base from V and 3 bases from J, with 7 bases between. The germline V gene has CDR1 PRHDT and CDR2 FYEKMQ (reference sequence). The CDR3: CASSLDTYYNEQFF. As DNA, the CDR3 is TGTGCCAGCAGCTTAGATACCTACTACAATGAGCAGTTCTTC.

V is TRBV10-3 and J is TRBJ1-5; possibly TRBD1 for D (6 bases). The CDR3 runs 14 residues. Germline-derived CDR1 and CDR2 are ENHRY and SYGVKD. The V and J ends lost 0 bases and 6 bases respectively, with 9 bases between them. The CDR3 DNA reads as TGTGCCATCAGTGAGTCTTTAGGGGGTCAGCCCCAGCATTTT. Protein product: CAISESLGGQPQHF.

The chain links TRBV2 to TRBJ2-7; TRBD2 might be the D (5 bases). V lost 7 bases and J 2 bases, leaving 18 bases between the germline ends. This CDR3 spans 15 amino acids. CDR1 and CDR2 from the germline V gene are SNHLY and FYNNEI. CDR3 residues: CASNEGRTFTYEQYF. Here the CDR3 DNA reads TGTGCCAGCAACGAAGGACGGACTTTCACCTACGAGCAGTACTTC.

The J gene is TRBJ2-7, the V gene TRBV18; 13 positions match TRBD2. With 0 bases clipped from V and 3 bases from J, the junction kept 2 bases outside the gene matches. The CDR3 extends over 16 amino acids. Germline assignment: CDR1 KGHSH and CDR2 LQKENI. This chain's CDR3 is CASSPPGTSGIYEQYF. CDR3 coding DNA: TGTGCCAGCTCACCACCTGGGACTAGCGGGATCTACGAGCAGTACTTC.

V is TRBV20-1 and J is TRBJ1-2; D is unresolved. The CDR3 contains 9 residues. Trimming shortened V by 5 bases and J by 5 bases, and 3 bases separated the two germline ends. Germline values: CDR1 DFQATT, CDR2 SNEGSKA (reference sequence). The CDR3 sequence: CSARYGYTF. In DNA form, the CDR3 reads TGCAGTGCTCGTTATGGCTACACCTTC.

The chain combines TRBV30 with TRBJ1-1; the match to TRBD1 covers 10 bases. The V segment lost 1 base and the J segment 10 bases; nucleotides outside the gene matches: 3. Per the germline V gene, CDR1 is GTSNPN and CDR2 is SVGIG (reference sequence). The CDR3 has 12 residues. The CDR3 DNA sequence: TGTGCCTGGAGTGCCGGACAGGGGGTAGCTTTCTTT. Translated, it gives CAWSAGQGVAFF.

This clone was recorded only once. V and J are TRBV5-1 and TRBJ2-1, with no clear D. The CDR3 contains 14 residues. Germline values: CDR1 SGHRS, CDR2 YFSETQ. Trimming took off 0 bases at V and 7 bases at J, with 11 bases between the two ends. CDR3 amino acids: CASSLVSTSNEQFF. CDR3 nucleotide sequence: TGCGCCAGCAGCTTGGTTTCTACCTCAAATGAGCAGTTCTTC.

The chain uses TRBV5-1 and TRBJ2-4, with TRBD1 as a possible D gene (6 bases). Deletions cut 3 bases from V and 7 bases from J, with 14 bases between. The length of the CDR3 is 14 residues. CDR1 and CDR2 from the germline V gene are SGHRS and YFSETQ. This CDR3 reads CASSSSTGMNIQYF. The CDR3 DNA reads TGCGCCAGCAGCTCATCTACAGGGATGAACATTCAGTACTTC.

CDR3 amino acids: CASTPRQLQNYGYTF. For the CDR3, the DNA is TGTGCCAGTACCCCTAGACAACTACAGAACTATGGCTACACCTTC. The V call is TRBV19, the J call TRBJ1-2, with D unclear. CDR1 LNHDA and CDR2 SQIVND come from the germline V gene (reference sequence). The CDR3 contains 15 residues. Trimming removed 7 bases from V and 2 bases from J, with 17 bases in between.

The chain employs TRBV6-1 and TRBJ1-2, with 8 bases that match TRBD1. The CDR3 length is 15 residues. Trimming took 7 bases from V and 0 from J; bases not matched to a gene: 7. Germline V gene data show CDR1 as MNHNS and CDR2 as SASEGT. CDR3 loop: CASIGQGLPNYGYTF. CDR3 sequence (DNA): TGTGCCAGCATTGGACAGGGTTTGCCTAACTATGGCTACACCTTC.